What follows are 29 T cell receptor beta chains derived from one specimen sequenced in a study of CXCR3-negative and CXCR3-positive naive CD8 T cells. Preparation of TRB cDNA libraries relied on 5' RACE carrying UMI labels. Reprocessing the 5' RACE reads, TCRdb reports a single entry for every CDR3 protein and omits DNA. The table counts 130,000 or so distinct CDR3 sequences; approximately 0.5% lies in the top ten. Sequenced input: naive CXCR3- CD8+ T cells from blood. Subset noted: CD45RO-CCR7+CD27+CD95- naive CD8+ T cells lacking CXCR3 (TNR3-). These TCRs come from a human donor in good health. Some clones in this sample may be carry-over from other donors' samples.

The chain uses TRBV12-3 or TRBV12-4 and TRBJ2-2; the TCRdb D gene call, TRBD2, has no DNA to confirm it. The CDR3 consists of 16 residues. The CDR3 here is CASSPLAGAYTGELFF.

V is TRBV6-6 and J is TRBJ2-5. This CDR3 spans 15 amino acids. From germline, CDR1 is MNHNY and CDR2 SVGAGI (reference sequence). The CDR3 region is CASSYLLDYQETQYF.

The chain is built from TRBV5-1 and TRBJ1-2; TCRdb proposes TRBD1, but this gene call is untestable without DNA. The CDR3 covers 12 residues. Germline V lookup: CDR1 SGHRS, CDR2 YFSETQ. The CDR3 here is CASSGGGPNYTF.

The V call is TRBV18, the J call TRBJ1-1; TCRdb selects TRBD1, and the lack of DNA leaves this call unchecked. The CDR3 length is 12 residues. Per the germline V gene, CDR1 is KGHSH and CDR2 is LQKENI. The CDR3 loop reads CASSLTDREAFF.

The V call is TRBV14, the J call TRBJ2-7. Germline values: CDR1 SGHDN, CDR2 FVKESK. CDR3 size: 13 residues. CDR3 in amino acids: CASSQGTPYEQYF.

The chain combines TRBV7-6 with TRBJ2-1; TCRdb picks TRBD2, but there is no DNA to check that call. CDR3 length: 16 amino acids. The germline gives CDR1 SGHVS, CDR2 FNYEAQ. The CDR3 is CASSPWTSGDYNEQFF.

The chain couples TRBV29-1 to TRBJ2-1; TCRdb indicates TRBD1, and absent DNA this call remains unverified. The CDR3 runs 13 residues. Per the germline V gene, CDR1 is SQVTM and CDR2 is ANQGSEA. Here the CDR3 reads CSVDVIQGGEQFF.

The chain carries TRBV7-9 and TRBJ1-4. CDR1 and CDR2 from the germline V gene are SEHNR and FQNEAQ (reference sequence). The CDR3 totals 13 residues. The CDR3 loop is CASSKDQHEKLFF.

The chain uses TRBV12-3 or TRBV12-4 and TRBJ2-7. This CDR3 is 12 amino acids long. CDR3 residues: CASSRSSYEQYF.

This chain connects TRBV15 to TRBJ2-7; TCRdb's D call of TRBD1 is untestable without DNA. The CDR3 covers 15 residues. Germline V gene sequence: CDR1 LNHNV, CDR2 YYDKDF (reference sequence). CDR3 protein: CATSRERGQGYEQYF.

This rearrangement joins TRBV15 to TRBJ1-2; TCRdb selects TRBD1, and the lack of DNA leaves this call unchecked. Germline-derived CDR1 and CDR2 are LNHNV and YYDKDF (reference sequence). The CDR3 contains 15 residues. The CDR3 sequence is CATSRDGDRNYGYTF.

The rearrangement uses TRBV4-1 and TRBJ2-1. This CDR3 comprises 15 residues. Germline V gene data show CDR1 as MGHRA and CDR2 as YSYEKL. The CDR3 here is CASSQTSDSYNEQFF.

The genes are TRBV6-4 and TRBJ2-1; TCRdb proposes TRBD2, but this gene call is untestable without DNA. In germline, CDR1 is MRHNA, CDR2 SNTAGT. The CDR3 has 15 residues. The CDR3: CASSALSGGGNEQFF.

This sequence joins TRBV10-3 and TRBJ2-5. Per germline, CDR1 ENHRY and CDR2 SYGVKD. The CDR3 runs to 14 residues. The CDR3 here is CAISESLSGETQYF.

CDR3 sequence: CATSGGRGETQYF. The gene calls are TRBV15 and TRBJ2-5; TCRdb's D gene call, TRBD2, goes unchecked for lack of DNA. CDR1 LNHNV and CDR2 YYDKDF come from the germline V gene (reference sequence). The CDR3 is made up of 13 amino acids.

The V gene is TRBV23-1, the J gene TRBJ2-3; TCRdb proposes TRBD1, but this gene call is untestable without DNA. TRBV23-1 is an ORF, and what it does is uncertain. This CDR3 comprises 16 residues. The CDR3 loop reads CASSQSFRVSTDTQYF.

The chain carries TRBV20-1 and TRBJ1-1; absent DNA, TCRdb's TRBD1 call cannot be checked. There are 15 residues in the CDR3. Germline CDR1 is DFQATT and CDR2 is SNEGSKA (reference sequence). CDR3 protein: CSATRQAVTDTEAFF.

This sequence joins TRBV4-1 and TRBJ2-7; as DNA is missing, the TRBD2 call by TCRdb cannot be tested. Germline values: CDR1 MGHRA, CDR2 YSYEKL. This CDR3 is built from 16 residues. The CDR3 loop is CASSQGMGLADYEQYF.

V gene TRBV4-2 combines with J gene TRBJ2-3; TCRdb's D gene call, TRBD1, goes unchecked for lack of DNA. Germline V gene lookup returns CDR1 LGHNA and CDR2 YNFKEQ. There are 16 residues in the CDR3. CDR3 in amino acids: CASSPWGGVTTDTQYF.

The chain has TRBV4-3 and TRBJ1-4; the D gene TCRdb calls, TRBD1, cannot be checked with no DNA. The CDR3 runs 14 residues. Germline CDR1 and CDR2: LGHNA and YSLEER. This CDR3 reads CASSHSTGDEKLFF.

The CDR3 reads CASSLPPGQGGDTQYF. The rearrangement uses TRBV4-2 and TRBJ2-3; as DNA is missing, the TRBD1 call by TCRdb cannot be tested. In germline, CDR1 is LGHNA, CDR2 YNFKEQ. The CDR3 loop spans 16 amino acids.

This chain links TRBV16 with TRBJ2-1. The CDR3 has 20 amino acids. Germline V gene sequence: CDR1 KGHSY, CDR2 FQNENV. The chain's CDR3 is CASSQYLDHTQPTRYNEQFF.

The J gene is TRBJ2-3, the V gene TRBV19; TCRdb lists TRBD1, though no DNA is available to test this call. This CDR3 spans 18 amino acids. CDR1 and CDR2 (germline): LNHDA, SQIVND (reference sequence). CDR3 sequence: CASSRQGMVQLGTDTQYF.

The chain is built from TRBV11-2 and TRBJ2-3; TCRdb reports TRBD2, a call that lacks DNA to check it against. The V gene's germline CDR1 is SGHAT and CDR2 FQNNGV. This CDR3 has 13 amino acids. CDR3 loop: CASSTTIRALQYF.

The chain couples TRBV6-6 to TRBJ2-7; TCRdb proposes TRBD1, but this gene call is untestable without DNA. Germline V gene data show CDR1 as MNHNY and CDR2 as SVGAGI (reference sequence). CDR3 length equals 13 residues. Here the CDR3 reads CASSYSRTSEQYF.

The CDR3: CSVEDSGLHRTDTQYF. This sequence joins TRBV29-1 and TRBJ2-3. CDR1 and CDR2 (germline): SQVTM, ANQGSEA. This CDR3 region has 16 residues.

The chain joins TRBV19 to TRBJ1-5; TCRdb's D call, TRBD1, is unchecked because there is no DNA. CDR3 length: 18 amino acids. Germline CDR1 is LNHDA and CDR2 is SQIVND (reference sequence). The CDR3 is CASSIVQTGGVSNQPQHF.

The chain couples TRBV7-9 to TRBJ1-1. Germline values: CDR1 SEHNR, CDR2 FQNEAQ (reference sequence). This CDR3 is 13 amino acids long. The CDR3 sequence: CASSTAGNTEAFF.

CDR3 sequence: CASSGLAGDNEQFF. The V call is TRBV2, the J call TRBJ2-1; TCRdb calls TRBD2, which cannot be checked without DNA. The CDR3 is 14 amino acids. The V gene's germline CDR1 is SNHLY and CDR2 FYNNEI.